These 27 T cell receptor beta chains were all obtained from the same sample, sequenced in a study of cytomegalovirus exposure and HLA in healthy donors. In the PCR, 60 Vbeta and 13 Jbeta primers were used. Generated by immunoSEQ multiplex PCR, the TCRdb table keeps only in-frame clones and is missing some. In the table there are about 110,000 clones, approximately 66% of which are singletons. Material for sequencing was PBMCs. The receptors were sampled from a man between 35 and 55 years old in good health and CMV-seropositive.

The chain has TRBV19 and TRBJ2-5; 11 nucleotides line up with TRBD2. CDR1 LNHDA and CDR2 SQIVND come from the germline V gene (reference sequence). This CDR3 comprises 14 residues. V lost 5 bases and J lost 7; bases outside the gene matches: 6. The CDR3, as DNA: TGTGCCAGTAGTGGCGGGGGGACTAGCGGGACCCAGTACTTC. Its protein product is CASSGGGTSGTQYF.

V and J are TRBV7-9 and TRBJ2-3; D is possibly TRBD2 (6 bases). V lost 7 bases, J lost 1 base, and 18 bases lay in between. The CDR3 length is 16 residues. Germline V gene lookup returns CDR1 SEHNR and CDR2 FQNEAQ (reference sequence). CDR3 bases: TGTGCCAGCAAGGAGCCGGGGGAGGAGGGCACAGATACGCAGTATTTT. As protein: CASKEPGEEGTDTQYF.

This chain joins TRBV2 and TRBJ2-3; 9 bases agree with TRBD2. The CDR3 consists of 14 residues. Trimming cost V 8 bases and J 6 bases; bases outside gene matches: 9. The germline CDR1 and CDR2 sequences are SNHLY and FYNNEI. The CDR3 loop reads CASVGGRASDTQYF. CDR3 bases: TGTGCCAGCGTCGGCGGGAGGGCCTCCGATACGCAGTATTTT.

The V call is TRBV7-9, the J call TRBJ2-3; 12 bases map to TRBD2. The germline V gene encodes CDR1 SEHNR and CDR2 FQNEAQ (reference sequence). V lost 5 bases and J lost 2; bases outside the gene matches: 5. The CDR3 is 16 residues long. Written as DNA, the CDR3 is TGTGCCAGCAGCGCACGGACTAGCGGGGCCACAGATACGCAGTATTTT. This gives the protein CASSARTSGATDTQYF.

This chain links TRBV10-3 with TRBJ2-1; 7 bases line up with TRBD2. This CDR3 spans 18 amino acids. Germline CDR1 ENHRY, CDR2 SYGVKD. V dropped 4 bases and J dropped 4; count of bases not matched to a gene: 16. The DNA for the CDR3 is TGTGCCATCAGTGGTATCACACTCCAGCGGGAAGGATACAATGAGCAGTTCTTC. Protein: CAISGITLQREGYNEQFF.

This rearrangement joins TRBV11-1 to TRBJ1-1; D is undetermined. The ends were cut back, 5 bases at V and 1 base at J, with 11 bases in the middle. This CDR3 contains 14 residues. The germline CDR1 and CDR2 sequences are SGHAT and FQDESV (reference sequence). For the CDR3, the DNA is TGTGCCAGCAGCCCCCCCGGGGAGAACACTGAAGCTTTCTTT. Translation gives CASSPPGENTEAFF.

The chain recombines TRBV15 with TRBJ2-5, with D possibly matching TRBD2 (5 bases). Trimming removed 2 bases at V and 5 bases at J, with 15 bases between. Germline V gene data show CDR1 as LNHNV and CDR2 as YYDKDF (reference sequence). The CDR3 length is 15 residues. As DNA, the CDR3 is TGTGCCACCAGCAGATTAAGAGGAGGTGGGGAGACCCAGTACTTC. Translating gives CATSRLRGGGETQYF.

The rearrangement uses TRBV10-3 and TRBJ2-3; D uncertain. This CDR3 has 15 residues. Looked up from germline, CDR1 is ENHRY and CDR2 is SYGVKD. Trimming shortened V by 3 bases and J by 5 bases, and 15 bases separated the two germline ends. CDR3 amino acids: CAISDQTEYEDTQYF. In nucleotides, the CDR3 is TGTGCCATCAGTGATCAGACTGAATATGAAGATACGCAGTATTTT.

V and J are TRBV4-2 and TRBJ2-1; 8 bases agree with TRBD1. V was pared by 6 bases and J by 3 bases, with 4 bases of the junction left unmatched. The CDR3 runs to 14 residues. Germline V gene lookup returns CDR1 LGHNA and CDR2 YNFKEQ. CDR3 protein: CASRGGTGYNEQFF. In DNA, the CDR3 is TGTGCCAGCAGGGGCGGGACAGGCTACAATGAGCAGTTCTTC.

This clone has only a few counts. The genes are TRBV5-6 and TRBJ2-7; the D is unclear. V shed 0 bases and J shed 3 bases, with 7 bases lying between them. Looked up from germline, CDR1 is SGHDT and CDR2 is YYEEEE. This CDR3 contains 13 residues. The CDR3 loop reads CASSLAEIYEQYV. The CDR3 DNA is TGTGCCAGCAGCTTGGCGGAGATCTACGAGCAGTACGTC.

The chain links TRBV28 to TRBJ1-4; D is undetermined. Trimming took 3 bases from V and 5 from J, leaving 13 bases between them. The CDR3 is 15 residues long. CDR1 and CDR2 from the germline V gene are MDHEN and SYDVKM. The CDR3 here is CASSLASERNEKLFF. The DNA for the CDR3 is TGTGCCAGCAGTTTGGCATCAGAGAGGAATGAAAAACTGTTTTTT.

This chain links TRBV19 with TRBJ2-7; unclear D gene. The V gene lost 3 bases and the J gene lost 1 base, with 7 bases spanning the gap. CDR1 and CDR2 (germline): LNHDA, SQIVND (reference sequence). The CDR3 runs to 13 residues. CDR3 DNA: TGTGCCAGTAGTATCGGTCCTTCCTACGAGCAGTACTTC. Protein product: CASSIGPSYEQYF.

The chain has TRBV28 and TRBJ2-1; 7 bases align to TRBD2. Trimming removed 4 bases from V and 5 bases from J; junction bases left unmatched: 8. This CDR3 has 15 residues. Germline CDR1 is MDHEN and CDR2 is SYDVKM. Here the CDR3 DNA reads TGTGCCAGCAGTTATACGACTAGCTGGAACAATGAGCAGTTCTTC. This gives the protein CASSYTTSWNNEQFF.

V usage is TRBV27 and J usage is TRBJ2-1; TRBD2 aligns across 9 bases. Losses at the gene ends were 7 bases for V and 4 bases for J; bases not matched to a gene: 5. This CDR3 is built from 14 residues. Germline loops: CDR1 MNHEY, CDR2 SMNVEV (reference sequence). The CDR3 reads CASTDSGSYNEQFF. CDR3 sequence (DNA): TGTGCCAGCACGGATAGCGGGAGTTACAATGAGCAGTTCTTC.

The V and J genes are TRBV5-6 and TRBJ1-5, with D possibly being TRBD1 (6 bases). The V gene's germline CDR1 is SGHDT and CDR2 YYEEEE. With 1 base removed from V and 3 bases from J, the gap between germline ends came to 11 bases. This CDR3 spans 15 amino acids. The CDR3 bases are TGTGCCAGCAGCTTGTTAGGGGACATCAATCAGCCCCAGCATTTT. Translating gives CASSLLGDINQPQHF.

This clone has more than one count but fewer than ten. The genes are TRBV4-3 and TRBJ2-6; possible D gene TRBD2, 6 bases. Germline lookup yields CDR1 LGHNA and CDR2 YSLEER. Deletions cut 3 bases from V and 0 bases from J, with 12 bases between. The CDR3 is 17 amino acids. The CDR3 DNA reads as TGCGCCAGCAGCCACGGGGACTCGCCCTCTGGGGCCAACGTCCTGACTTTC. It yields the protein CASSHGDSPSGANVLTF.

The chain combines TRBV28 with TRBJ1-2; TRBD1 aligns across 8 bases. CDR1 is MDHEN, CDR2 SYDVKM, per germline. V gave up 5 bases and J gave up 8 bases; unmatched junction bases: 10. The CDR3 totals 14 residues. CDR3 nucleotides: TGTGCCAGCAGTCTCCGGGACAGGTTTAGAGGCTACACCTTC. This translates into CASSLRDRFRGYTF.

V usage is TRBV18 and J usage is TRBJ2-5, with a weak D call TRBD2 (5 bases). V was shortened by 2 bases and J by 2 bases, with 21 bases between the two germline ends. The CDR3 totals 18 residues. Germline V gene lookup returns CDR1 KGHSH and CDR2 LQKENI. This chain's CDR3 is CASSPVLQPGSRQETQYF. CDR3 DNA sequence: TGTGCCAGCTCACCAGTCTTACAGCCTGGGAGCAGGCAAGAGACCCAGTACTTC.

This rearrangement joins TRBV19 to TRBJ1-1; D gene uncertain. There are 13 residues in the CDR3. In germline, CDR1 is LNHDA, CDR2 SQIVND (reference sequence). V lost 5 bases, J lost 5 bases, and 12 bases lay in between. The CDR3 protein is CASSPHLTTEAFF. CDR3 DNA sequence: TGTGCCAGTAGTCCTCATCTGACTACTGAAGCTTTCTTT.

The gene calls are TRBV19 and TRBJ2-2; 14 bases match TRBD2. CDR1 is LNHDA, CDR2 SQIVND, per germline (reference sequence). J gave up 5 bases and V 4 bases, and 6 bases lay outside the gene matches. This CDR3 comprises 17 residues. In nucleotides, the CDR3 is TGTGCCAGTAGTAAACCGGGACTAGCGGGAGATACCGGGGAGCTGTTTTTT. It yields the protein CASSKPGLAGDTGELFF.

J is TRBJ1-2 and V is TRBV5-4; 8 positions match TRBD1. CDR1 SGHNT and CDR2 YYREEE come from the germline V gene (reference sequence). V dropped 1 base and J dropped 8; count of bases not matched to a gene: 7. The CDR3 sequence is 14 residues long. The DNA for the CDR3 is TGTGCCAGCAGCTTGAGGACAGGGAGTTTAGGCTACACCTTC. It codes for CASSLRTGSLGYTF.

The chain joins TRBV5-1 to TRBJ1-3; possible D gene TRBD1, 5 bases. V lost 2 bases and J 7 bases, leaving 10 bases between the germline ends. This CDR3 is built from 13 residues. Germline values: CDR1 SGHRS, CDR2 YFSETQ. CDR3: CASSFQGDNTIYF. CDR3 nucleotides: TGCGCCAGCAGCTTCCAGGGCGACAACACCATATATTTT.

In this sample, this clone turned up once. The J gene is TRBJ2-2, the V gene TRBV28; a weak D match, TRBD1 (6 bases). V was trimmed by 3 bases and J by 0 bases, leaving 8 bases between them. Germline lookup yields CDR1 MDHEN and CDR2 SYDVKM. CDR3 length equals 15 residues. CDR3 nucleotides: TGTGCCAGCAGTTTGGGGACAACGAACACCGGGGAGCTGTTTTTT. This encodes CASSLGTTNTGELFF.

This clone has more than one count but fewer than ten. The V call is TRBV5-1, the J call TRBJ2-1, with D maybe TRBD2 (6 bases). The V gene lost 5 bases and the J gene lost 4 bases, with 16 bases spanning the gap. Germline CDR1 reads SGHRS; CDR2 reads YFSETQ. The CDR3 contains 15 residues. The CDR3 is CASRETGTAYNEQFF. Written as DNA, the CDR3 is TGCGCCAGCAGAGAGACCGGGACTGCTTACAATGAGCAGTTCTTC.

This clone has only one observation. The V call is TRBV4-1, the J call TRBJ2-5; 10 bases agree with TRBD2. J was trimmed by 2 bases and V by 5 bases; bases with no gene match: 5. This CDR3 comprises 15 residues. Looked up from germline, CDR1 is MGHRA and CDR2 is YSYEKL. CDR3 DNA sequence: TGCGCCAGCAGCGAACTAGCGGGACAGCAAGAGACCCAGTACTTC. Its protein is CASSELAGQQETQYF.

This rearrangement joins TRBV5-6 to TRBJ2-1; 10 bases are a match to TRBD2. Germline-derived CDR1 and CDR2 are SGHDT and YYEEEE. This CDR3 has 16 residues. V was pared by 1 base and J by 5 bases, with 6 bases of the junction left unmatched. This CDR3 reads CASSLRGLADHNEQFF. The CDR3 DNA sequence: TGTGCCAGCAGCTTGCGTGGACTAGCGGACCACAATGAGCAGTTCTTC.

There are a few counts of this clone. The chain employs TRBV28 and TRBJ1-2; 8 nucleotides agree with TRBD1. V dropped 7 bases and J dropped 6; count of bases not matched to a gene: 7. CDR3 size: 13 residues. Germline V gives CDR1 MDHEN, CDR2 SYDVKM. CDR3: CASNYRGRDGYTF. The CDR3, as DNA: TGTGCCAGCAATTACAGGGGGAGGGATGGCTACACCTTC.